The T cell receptor (beta chain) described here comes from a study of shared clonotypes between healthy human individuals. Study-wide findings and caveats: It was only blood that was sampled, and tissue repertoires likely differ. With a handful of donors compared, 4% to 5% of naive CD4 clonotypes were shared.

Assay used: immunoSEQ multiplex PCR; TCRdb lists only in-frame clones, some missing. The data show roughly 2.5 million clones, approximately 92% seen once. V lost 6 bases, J lost 6 bases, and 18 bases lay in between. CDR1 MNHEY and CDR2 SMNVEV come from the germline V gene (reference sequence). The CDR3 length is 15 residues. Of note for this clone: The antigen remains unidentified.

The TCR originated in a man younger than 35 in good health. The chain uses TRBV27 and TRBJ2-1; D is perhaps TRBD2 (6 bases). The sequenced sample was naive CD4+ T cells sorted from blood. Documented subset: CD45RA+ positively selected. The CDR3 sequence: CASSAARLGGNEQFF. CDR3 DNA sequence: TGTGCCAGCAGCGCCGCCCGACTGGGGGGCAATGAGCAGTTCTTC.